This TCR beta chain stems from a study of PD-L1 blockade in urothelial cancer. CDR1 is GTSNPN and CDR2 is SVGIG in the germline V gene (reference sequence). CDR3 length: 12 residues. J lost 5 bases, V lost 8 bases, and 6 bases had no gene match. Using immunoSEQ multiplex PCR, the repertoire was profiled, and TCRdb retains in-frame clones only, with some absent. Seen here are roughly 90,000 clones, roughly nine tenths observed once, and the top ten hold more than 8%. The sequencing used PBMCs, collected around atezolizumab (anti-PD-L1) treatment. This clonotype originated in a man aged 55 to 69 with urothelial cancer. The rearrangement uses TRBV30 and TRBJ1-1; TRBD1 matches 9 bases. The CDR3 DNA reads as TGTGCCGGGGGACAGGGCAAGACTGAAGCTTTCTTT. Translating it yields CAGGQGKTEAFF.